Below, 21 T cell receptor beta chains from the same sample are listed, as sequenced in a study of blood T cell repertoires in COVID-19. Sequencing used immunoSEQ multiplex PCR; TCRdb keeps in-frame clones, though not all of them. This table has tens of thousands of clones, approximately 81% appearing once. The sequenced sample consisted of PBMCs or T cells enriched from blood (not recorded which). These receptors all stem from a woman between 35 and 50 years old with acute COVID-19.

The chain has TRBV7-9 and TRBJ1-3; D is ambiguous. Deletions cut 5 bases from V and 0 bases from J, with 5 bases between. This CDR3 contains 13 residues. Germline-derived CDR1 and CDR2 are SEHNR and FQNEAQ (reference sequence). DNA of the CDR3: TGTGCCAGCAGCCAGAACTCTGGAAACACCATATATTTT. It translates to CASSQNSGNTIYF. The whole variable domain, filled in from reference TRBV7-9 and TRBJ1-3, reads DTGVSQNPRHKITKRGQNVTFRCDPISEHNRLYWYRQTLGQGPEFLTYFQNEAQLEKSRLLSDRFSAERPKGSFSTLEIQRTEQGDSAMYLCASSQNSGNTIYFGEGSWLTVV.

This chain links TRBV10-2 with TRBJ2-2; 11 bases fit TRBD2. The CDR3 sequence is 16 residues long. Germline-derived CDR1 and CDR2 are WSHSY and SAAADI. V trimming: 4 bases; J trimming: 4 bases; junction bases outside the gene matches: 5. The CDR3 DNA reads as TGCGCCAGCAGTGCTGGGACTAGCGGTCCCACCGGGGAGCTGTTTTTT. Translated, it gives CASSAGTSGPTGELFF.

This clone turned up a few times. The chain is built from TRBV5-6 and TRBJ2-7, with 8 bases that match TRBD1. CDR1 SGHDT and CDR2 YYEEEE come from the germline V gene. The CDR3 has 16 residues. V dropped 7 bases and J dropped 6; count of bases not matched to a gene: 18. The CDR3 nucleotides read TGTGCCAGCTGCCGATTGGACAGGGAGAACACTCCCGAGCAGTACGTC. It yields the protein CASCRLDRENTPEQYV.

The chain has TRBV9 and TRBJ1-4, with TRBD1 matching 7 bases. V lost 3 bases and J lost 4; bases outside the gene matches: 9. Per germline, CDR1 SGDLS and CDR2 YYNGEE. This CDR3 comprises 16 residues. The CDR3 region has the DNA TGTGCCAGCAGCGCCGACAGGGCGGACCGTAATGAAAAACTGTTTTTT. Amino acid sequence: CASSADRADRNEKLFF.

The chain is built from TRBV9 and TRBJ1-1; unclear D gene. Germline CDR1 is SGDLS and CDR2 is YYNGEE. Trimming shortened V by 3 bases and J by 4 bases, and 13 bases separated the two germline ends. CDR3 size: 14 residues. The CDR3 spells CASSAATRGTEAFF. The CDR3 coding sequence is TGTGCCAGCAGCGCCGCGACGCGGGGCACTGAAGCTTTCTTT.

CDR3 sequence: CASSPLAGEPNSPLHF. The CDR3 nucleotides read TGTGCCAGCTCACCATTGGCAGGCGAACCCAATTCACCCCTCCACTTT. The chain combines TRBV18 with TRBJ1-6; D call uncertain. The CDR3 covers 16 residues. Trimming cost V 2 bases and J 7 bases, with 15 bases left between them. CDR1 is KGHSH, CDR2 LQKENI, per germline.

V usage is TRBV2 and J usage is TRBJ2-5; D possibly corresponds to TRBD1 (6 bases). The CDR3 length is 14 residues. The V and J ends lost 6 bases and 4 bases respectively, with 15 bases between them. Germline V gene lookup returns CDR1 SNHLY and CDR2 FYNNEI. DNA for the CDR3: TGTGCCAGCAGCGGGACAACCGGCGGAGAGACCCAGTACTTC. Translating it yields CASSGTTGGETQYF. Full variable domain (remainder filled in from reference TRBV2 and TRBJ2-5): EPEVTQTPSHQVTQMGQEVILRCVPISNHLYFYWYRQILGQKVEFLVSFYNNEISEKSEIFDDQFSVERPDGSNFTLKIRSTKLEDSAMYFCASSGTTGGETQYFGPGTRLLVL.

The rearrangement joins TRBV3-1 (or the pseudogene TRBV3-2) to TRBJ2-7; the match to TRBD2 covers 9 bases. Germline-derived CDR1 and CDR2 are LGHDT and YNNKEL (reference sequence). Trimming removed 4 bases from V and 7 bases from J; junction bases left unmatched: 11. The length of the CDR3 is 15 residues. CDR3 in amino acids: CASSLTAAGGREQYF. The CDR3 region has the DNA TGTGCCAGCAGCCTCACCGCAGCGGGGGGCCGAGAGCAGTACTTC.

This clone showed up just a few times. The gene calls are TRBV9 and TRBJ2-7, with 7 bases aligning to TRBD2. J lost 2 bases, V lost 4 bases, and 3 bases had no gene match. Germline V gives CDR1 SGDLS, CDR2 YYNGEE. The CDR3 totals 13 residues. The CDR3 loop reads CASSPAGPYEQYF. The CDR3 DNA is TGTGCCAGCAGCCCAGCGGGGCCCTACGAGCAGTACTTC. Together with reference TRBV9 and TRBJ2-7, the CDR3 gives the full variable domain: DSGVTQTPKHLITATGQRVTLRCSPRSGDLSVYWYQQSLDQGLQFLIQYYNGEERAKGNILERFSAQQFPDLHSELNLSSLELGDSALYFCASSPAGPYEQYFGPGTRLTVT.

This chain links TRBV4-1 with TRBJ2-1, with unresolved D. The CDR3 has 16 amino acids. The germline V gene encodes CDR1 MGHRA and CDR2 YSYEKL. V gave up 0 bases and J gave up 5 bases, with 14 bases separating them. CDR3: CASSQEVGAPNNEQFF. DNA of the CDR3: TGCGCCAGCAGCCAAGAAGTCGGTGCGCCTAACAATGAGCAGTTCTTC.

V usage is TRBV27 and J usage is TRBJ1-1; D perhaps matches TRBD1 (6 bases). Germline V gives CDR1 MNHEY, CDR2 SMNVEV (reference sequence). CDR3 size: 15 residues. The V gene lost 4 bases and the J gene lost 4 bases, with 16 bases spanning the gap. The chain's CDR3 is CASSSFTGLPTEAFF. In DNA, the CDR3 is TGTGCCAGCAGTTCATTCACAGGGCTGCCCACTGAAGCTTTCTTT.

The chain couples TRBV9 to TRBJ1-2, with D perhaps TRBD1 (6 bases). The CDR3 extends over 13 amino acids. With 3 bases removed from V and 3 bases from J, the gap between germline ends came to 9 bases. Germline assignment: CDR1 SGDLS and CDR2 YYNGEE. CDR3 region: CASSEGQHYGYTF. The CDR3 DNA is TGTGCCAGCAGCGAAGGACAGCACTATGGCTACACCTTC.

The V gene is TRBV5-6, the J gene TRBJ1-1; 9 bases map to TRBD1. Trimming removed 3 bases from V and 0 bases from J; junction bases left unmatched: 3. CDR3 length: 15 amino acids. Germline lookup yields CDR1 SGHDT and CDR2 YYEEEE. CDR3 sequence: CASSSGQGLNTEAFF. The CDR3 region has the DNA TGTGCCAGCAGCTCCGGACAGGGGCTGAACACTGAAGCTTTCTTT.

The chain has TRBV27 and TRBJ1-5, with D possibly being TRBD1 (5 bases). V was shortened by 7 bases and J by 9 bases, with 16 bases between the two germline ends. The germline V gene encodes CDR1 MNHEY and CDR2 SMNVEV (reference sequence). The CDR3 covers 13 residues. The CDR3 region is CASTTGPLGPQHF. The CDR3 DNA reads as TGTGCCAGCACAACAGGTCCCTTGGGGCCCCAGCATTTT.

The rearrangement links TRBV7-8 to TRBJ2-1; D is perhaps TRBD2 (6 bases). The germline V and J ends were trimmed by 1 base and 4 bases, with 11 bases remaining between them. Germline V lookup: CDR1 SGHVS, CDR2 FQNEAQ. CDR3 length: 15 residues. CDR3: CASSLGSSAYNEQFF. The CDR3 nucleotides are TGTGCCAGCAGCTTAGGGTCTAGCGCTTACAATGAGCAGTTCTTC. Full variable domain (rest looked up from reference TRBV7-8 and TRBJ2-1): GAGVSQSPRYKVAKRGQDVALRCDPISGHVSLFWYQQALGQGPEFLTYFQNEAQLDKSGLPSDRFFAERPEGSVSTLKIQRTQQEDSAVYLCASSLGSSAYNEQFFGPGTRLTVL.

In DNA form, the CDR3 reads TGTGCCAGCAGTCTAGCGGGGGGGCCGGCAGATACGCAGTATTTT. As protein: CASSLAGGPADTQYF. The V call is TRBV6-5, the J call TRBJ2-3, with 12 bases that match TRBD2. The CDR3 loop spans 15 amino acids. Germline CDR1 and CDR2: MNHEY and SVGAGI. V shed 5 bases and J 4 bases; nucleotides not matched to a gene: 4.

The rearrangement links TRBV3-1 (or the pseudogene TRBV3-2) to TRBJ2-5; no reliable D call. The CDR3 sequence is 12 residues long. Trimming cost V 0 bases and J 6 bases, with 5 bases left between them. Germline values: CDR1 LGHDT, CDR2 YNNKEL (reference sequence). CDR3 sequence reads: CASSQDIQTQYF. CDR3 DNA sequence: TGTGCCAGCAGCCAAGATATCCAGACCCAGTACTTC.

This chain links TRBV29-1 with TRBJ1-2; 10 nucleotides agree with TRBD1. This CDR3 contains 14 residues. V dropped 6 bases and J dropped 4; count of bases not matched to a gene: 8. Germline V gene sequence: CDR1 SQVTM, CDR2 ANQGSEA. CDR3 nucleotides: TGCAGCGTCGTCGCAGGGACAGGGGTCTATGGCTACACCTTC. Translation: CSVVAGTGVYGYTF.

The rearrangement uses TRBV5-4 and TRBJ2-1; tentatively, D is TRBD2 (7 bases). Germline CDR1 and CDR2: SGHNT and YYREEE (reference sequence). Between the trimmed V and J ends, which lost 4 bases and 4 bases, there was a span of 21 bases. The CDR3 sequence is 17 residues long. The CDR3, as DNA: TGTGCCAGCAGCAGGGGGGGACAAAGCGTTCATTACAATGAGCAGTTCTTC. Its protein is CASSRGGQSVHYNEQFF.

This chain joins TRBV18 and TRBJ2-7, with D perhaps TRBD1 (6 bases). Germline V gene data show CDR1 as KGHSH and CDR2 as LQKENI. The CDR3 is made up of 16 amino acids. Between the trimmed V and J ends, which lost 3 bases and 0 bases, there was a span of 15 bases. CDR3 in DNA: TGTGCCAGCTCACCTCGGTCAGGGGCAAGCTCCTACGAGCAGTACGTC. Encoded protein: CASSPRSGASSYEQYV.

This chain links TRBV19 with TRBJ2-3, with D tentatively TRBD1 (5 bases). Germline CDR1 LNHDA, CDR2 SQIVND (reference sequence). The CDR3 extends over 16 amino acids. V dropped 3 bases and J dropped 3 bases, with 16 bases sitting between them. CDR3 protein: CASSMIFRAGTDTQYF. CDR3 bases: TGTGCCAGTAGTATGATATTTAGGGCAGGGACAGATACGCAGTATTTT.